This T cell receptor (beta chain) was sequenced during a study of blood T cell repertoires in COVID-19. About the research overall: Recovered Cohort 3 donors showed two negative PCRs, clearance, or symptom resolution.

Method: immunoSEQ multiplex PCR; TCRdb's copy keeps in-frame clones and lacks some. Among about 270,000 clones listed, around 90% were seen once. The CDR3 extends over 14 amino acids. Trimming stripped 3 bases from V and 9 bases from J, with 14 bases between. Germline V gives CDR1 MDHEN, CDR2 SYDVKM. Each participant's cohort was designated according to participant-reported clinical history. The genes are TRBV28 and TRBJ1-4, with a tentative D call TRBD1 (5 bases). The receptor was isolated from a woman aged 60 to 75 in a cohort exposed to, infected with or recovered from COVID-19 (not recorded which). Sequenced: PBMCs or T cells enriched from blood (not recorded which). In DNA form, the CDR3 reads TGTGCCAGCAGTTTGGCGGAGCCAGGGAAAAAACTGTTTTTT. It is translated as CASSLAEPGKKLFF.